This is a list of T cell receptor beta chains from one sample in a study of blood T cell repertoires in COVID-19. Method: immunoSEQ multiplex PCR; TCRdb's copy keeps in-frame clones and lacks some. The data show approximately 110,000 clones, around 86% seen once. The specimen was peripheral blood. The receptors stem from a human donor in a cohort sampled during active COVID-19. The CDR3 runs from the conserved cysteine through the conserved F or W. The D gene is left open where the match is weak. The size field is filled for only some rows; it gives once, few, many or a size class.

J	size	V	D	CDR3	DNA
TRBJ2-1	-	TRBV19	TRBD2	CASIQTSGSWVNEQFF	TGTGCCAGTATTCAGACTAGCGGGAGTTGGGTTAATGAGCAGTTCTTC
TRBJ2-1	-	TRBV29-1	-	CSAPLVPDEQFF	TGCAGCGCCCCGCTAGTACCGGATGAGCAGTTCTTC
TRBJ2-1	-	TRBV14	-	CASSHPGTHNEQFF	TGTGCCAGCAGCCATCCCGGGACTCACAATGAGCAGTTCTTC
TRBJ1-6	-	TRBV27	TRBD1	CASSAGTDNSPLHF	TGTGCCAGCAGCGCCGGGACAGACAATTCACCCCTCCACTTT
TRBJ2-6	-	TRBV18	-	CASSPSGSGANVLTF	TGTGCCAGCTCACCAAGCGGATCTGGGGCCAACGTCCTGACTTTC
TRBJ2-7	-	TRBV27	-	CASSYLDSIYEQYF	TGTGCCAGCAGTTACCTGGACTCGATCTACGAGCAGTACTTC
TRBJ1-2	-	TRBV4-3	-	CASSQDPGAGYTF	TGCGCCAGCAGCCAAGACCCAGGGGCTGGCTACACCTTC
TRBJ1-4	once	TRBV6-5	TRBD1	CASTGQVNEKLFF	TGTGCCAGCACCGGACAGGTGAATGAAAAACTGTTTTTT
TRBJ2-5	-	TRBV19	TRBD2	CASSRLADQETQYF	TGTGCCAGTAGTAGACTAGCGGACCAAGAGACCCAGTACTTC
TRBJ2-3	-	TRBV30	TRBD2	CAWSLTSGKTVDTQYF	TGTGCCTGGAGTCTGACTAGCGGGAAAACTGTAGATACGCAGTATTTT
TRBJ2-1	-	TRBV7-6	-	CASSSGLYNEQFF	TGTGCCAGCAGTTCCGGACTATACAATGAGCAGTTCTTC
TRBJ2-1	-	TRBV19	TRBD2	CASSRLAGGRNEQFF	TGTGCCAGTAGTCGACTAGCGGGAGGTAGGAATGAGCAGTTCTTC
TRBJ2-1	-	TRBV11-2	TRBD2	CASSPILGTSGTVEQFF	TGTGCCAGCAGCCCGATCCTCGGGACTAGCGGGACCGTTGAGCAGTTCTTC
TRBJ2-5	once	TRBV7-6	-	CASSPEVEVQETQYF	TGTGCCAGCAGCCCCGAGGTAGAGGTCCAAGAGACCCAGTACTTC
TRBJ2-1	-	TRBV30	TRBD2	CAWSELRAGGGNEQFF	TGTGCCTGGAGCGAACTAAGAGCGGGAGGGGGTAATGAGCAGTTCTTC
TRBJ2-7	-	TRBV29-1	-	CSVEDQGETYEQYF	TGCAGCGTTGAAGATCAAGGGGAAACCTACGAGCAGTACTTC
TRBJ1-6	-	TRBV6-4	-	CASSEVPQNSPLHF	TGTGCCAGCAGTGAGGTCCCTCAGAATTCACCCCTCCACTTT
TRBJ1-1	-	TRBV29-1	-	CSVEQRSVGTEAFF	TGCAGCGTTGAACAACGGTCGGTCGGCACTGAAGCTTTCTTT
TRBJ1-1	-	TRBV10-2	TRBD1	CASTAGGGTGRPNTEAFF	TGCGCCAGCACCGCAGGCGGTGGGACAGGGCGCCCGAACACTGAAGCTTTCTTT
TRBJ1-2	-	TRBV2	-	CASRGGFYGYTF	TGTGCCAGCCGGGGGGGGTTCTATGGCTACACCTTC
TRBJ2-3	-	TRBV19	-	CASSIRQVGTDTQYF	TGTGCCAGTAGTATACGACAGGTCGGCACAGATACGCAGTATTTT